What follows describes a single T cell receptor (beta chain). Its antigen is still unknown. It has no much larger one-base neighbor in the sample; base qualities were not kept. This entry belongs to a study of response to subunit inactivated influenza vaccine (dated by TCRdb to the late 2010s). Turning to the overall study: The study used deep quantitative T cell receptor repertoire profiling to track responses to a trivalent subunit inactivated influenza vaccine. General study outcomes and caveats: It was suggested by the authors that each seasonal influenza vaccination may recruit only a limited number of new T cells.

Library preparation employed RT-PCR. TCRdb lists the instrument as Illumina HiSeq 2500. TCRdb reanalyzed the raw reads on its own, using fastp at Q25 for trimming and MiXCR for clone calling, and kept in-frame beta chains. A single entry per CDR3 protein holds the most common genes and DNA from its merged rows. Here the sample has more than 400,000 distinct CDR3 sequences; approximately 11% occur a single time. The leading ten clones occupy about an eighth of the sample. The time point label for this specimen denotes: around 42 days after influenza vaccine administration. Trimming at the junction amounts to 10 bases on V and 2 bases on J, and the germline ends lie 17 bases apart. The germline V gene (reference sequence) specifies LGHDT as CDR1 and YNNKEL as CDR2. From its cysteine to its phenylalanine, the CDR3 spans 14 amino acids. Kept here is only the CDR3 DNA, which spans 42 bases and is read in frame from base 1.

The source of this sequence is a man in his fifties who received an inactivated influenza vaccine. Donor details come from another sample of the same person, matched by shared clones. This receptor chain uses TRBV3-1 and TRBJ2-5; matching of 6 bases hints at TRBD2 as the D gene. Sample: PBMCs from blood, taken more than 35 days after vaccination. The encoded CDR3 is CAMSPGLAQETQYF. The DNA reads TGTGCCATGAGCCCCGGGCTAGCGCAAGAGACCCAGTACTTC.